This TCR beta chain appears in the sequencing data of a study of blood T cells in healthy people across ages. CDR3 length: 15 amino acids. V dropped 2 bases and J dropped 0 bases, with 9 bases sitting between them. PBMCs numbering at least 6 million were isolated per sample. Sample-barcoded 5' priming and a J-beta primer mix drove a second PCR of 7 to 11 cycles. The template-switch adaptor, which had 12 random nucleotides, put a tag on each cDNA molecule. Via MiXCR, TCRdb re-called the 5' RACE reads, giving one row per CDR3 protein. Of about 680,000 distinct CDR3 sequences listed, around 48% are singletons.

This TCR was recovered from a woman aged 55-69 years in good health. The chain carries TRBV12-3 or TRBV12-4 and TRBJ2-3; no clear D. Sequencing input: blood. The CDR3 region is CASSLQDTSTDTQYF. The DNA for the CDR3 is TGTGCCAGCAGTTTACAGGATACTAGCACAGATACGCAGTATTTT.